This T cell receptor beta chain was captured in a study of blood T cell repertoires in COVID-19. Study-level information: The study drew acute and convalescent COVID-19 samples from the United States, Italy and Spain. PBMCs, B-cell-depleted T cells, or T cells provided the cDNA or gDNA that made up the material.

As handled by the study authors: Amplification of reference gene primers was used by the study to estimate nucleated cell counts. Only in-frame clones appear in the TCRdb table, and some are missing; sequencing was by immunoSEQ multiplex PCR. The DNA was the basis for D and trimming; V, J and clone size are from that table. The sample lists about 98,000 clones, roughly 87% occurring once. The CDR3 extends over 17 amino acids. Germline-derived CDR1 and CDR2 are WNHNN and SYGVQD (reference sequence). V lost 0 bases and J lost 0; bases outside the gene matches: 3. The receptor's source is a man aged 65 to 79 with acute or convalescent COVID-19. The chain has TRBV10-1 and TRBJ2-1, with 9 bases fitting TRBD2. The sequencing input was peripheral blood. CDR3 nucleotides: TGCGCCAGCAGTGAGTCTGCGGGGGGGTACTCCTACAATGAGCAGTTCTTC. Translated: CASSESAGGYSYNEQFF.